This T cell receptor (beta chain) was sequenced during a study of T cell responses to AZD1222 COVID-19 vaccine. Study conclusions and caveats: Repertoires were collected only later (after the peak T cell response had occurred).

TCRdb's table, derived via immunoSEQ multiplex PCR, lists solely in-frame clones and lacks some. The sample contains some 140,000 clones, less than 90% of which appear only once. This clone has only one observation. Its antigen is not known. This TCR derives from an adult in good health. This material consisted of peripheral blood, taken on day 0 of MenACWY control vaccination.

The CDR3 sequence: CATKGGNQPQHF. The CDR3 DNA is TGTGCCACGAAAGGGGGCAATCAGCCCCAGCATTTT. The chain couples TRBV12-3 or TRBV12-4 to TRBJ1-5, with D possibly TRBD1 on 5 matching bases. The CDR3 loop spans 12 amino acids. Trimming removed 10 bases from V and 2 bases from J, with 9 bases in between.